This T cell receptor (beta chain) was captured in a study of radiotherapy plus CTLA-4 blockade in lung cancer. About the research overall: The study recorded objective responses in 18% of patients and disease control in under 35%.

Here immunoSEQ multiplex PCR was the method, and the copy in TCRdb shows in-frame clones only, minus some. The data show about 98,000 clones, with 82% seen just once and around 3.5% held by the top ten. Participants had chemo-refractory metastatic non-small-cell lung cancer and were treated with focal radiation plus ipilimumab CTLA-4 blockade. On this clone: Its specificity is not known.

Points from the study as a whole: Early clone dynamics of blood T cells, plus interferon-beta, reportedly predicted response best.

This TCR was recovered from a human donor with non-small cell lung cancer who had a partial response to radiotherapy plus ipilimumab. The sample in question was peripheral blood, obtained from a patient treated with radiotherapy plus ipilimumab.

The CDR3 sequence: CASSLASGTGTDTQYF. CDR3 sequence (DNA): TGTGCCAGCAGCTTGGCCAGCGGTACGGGCACAGATACGCAGTATTTT. V and J are TRBV5-8 and TRBJ2-3; the D gene is possibly TRBD2 (5 bases). The CDR3 is made up of 16 amino acids. Germline CDR1 and CDR2: SGHTS and YDEGEE. Between the trimmed V and J ends, which lost 0 bases and 1 base, there was a span of 12 bases.